The 19 T cell receptor beta chains below come from one sample, sequenced in a study of blood T cell repertoires in COVID-19. Repertoires were generated with immunoSEQ multiplex PCR, while TCRdb's copy carries only in-frame clones and drops some. The sample lists approximately 96,000 clones, about 87% seen once, with 4.2% in the top ten. What was sequenced was peripheral blood. All receptors derive from a human donor with COVID-19, enrolled during active disease. The donor label of this sample is uncertain.

The rearrangement joins TRBV4-1 to TRBJ2-7; TRBD2 is a possible D gene (5 bases). The V end was cut by 2 bases, the J end by 2 bases, with 13 bases between. The CDR3 is made up of 15 amino acids. Germline assignment: CDR1 MGHRA and CDR2 YSYEKL. CDR3 protein: CASSQTWTGTYEQYF. The CDR3 DNA reads as TGCGCCAGCAGCCAAACCTGGACGGGAACCTACGAGCAGTACTTC.

This CDR3 is CASSLEGTSLDTQYF. CDR3 nucleotide sequence: TGCGCCAGCAGCTTGGAAGGGACTTCCCTCGATACGCAGTATTTT. The genes are TRBV5-1 and TRBJ2-3; a possible D gene is TRBD2 (6 bases). CDR3 length: 15 residues. Deletions cut 0 bases from V and 6 bases from J, with 14 bases between. The germline CDR1 and CDR2 sequences are SGHRS and YFSETQ.

This clone appeared once. The gene calls are TRBV2 and TRBJ1-3; no clear D. The length of the CDR3 is 16 residues. Germline lookup yields CDR1 SNHLY and CDR2 FYNNEI. Trimming removed 6 bases at V and 0 bases at J, with 15 bases between. CDR3: CASSRVEVVSGNTIYF. The CDR3 coding sequence is TGTGCCAGCAGCCGCGTGGAGGTCGTCTCTGGAAACACCATATATTTT. The full variable domain, with the rest looked up from reference TRBV2 and TRBJ1-3, is EPEVTQTPSHQVTQMGQEVILRCVPISNHLYFYWYRQILGQKVEFLVSFYNNEISEKSEIFDDQFSVERPDGSNFTLKIRSTKLEDSAMYFCASSRVEVVSGNTIYFGEGSWLTVV.

Worth noting for this clone: Relative to the germline gene, one junction end is altered; a read error may explain this. The chain recombines TRBV3-1 (or the pseudogene TRBV3-2) with TRBJ2-7, with 9 bases fitting TRBD1. Germline values: CDR1 LGHDT, CDR2 YNNKEL (reference sequence). This CDR3 has 15 amino acids. This CDR3 reads CASSQARDRAYVQYF. CDR3 sequence (DNA): TGTGCCAGCAGCCAAGCCCGGGACAGGGCCTACGTGCAGTACTTC.

The CDR3 coding sequence is TGTGCCAGCAGCCCCGGACAGGGGGCGGAGGGCTACACCTTC. It is translated as CASSPGQGAEGYTF. The chain is built from TRBV5-4 and TRBJ1-2, with 11 bases fitting TRBD1. V trimming: 4 bases; J trimming: 8 bases; junction bases outside the gene matches: 7. CDR1 and CDR2 (germline): SGHNT, YYREEE (reference sequence). The CDR3 runs 14 residues.

CDR3 in DNA: TGTGCTAGTGGTTTGTTTTTGGGGCTAGCGGGACGTGAGAACGGGGAGCTGTTTTTT. It codes for CASGLFLGLAGRENGELFF. V is TRBV12-5 and J is TRBJ2-2, with 9 bases matching TRBD2. V trimming: 2 bases; J trimming: 7 bases; junction bases outside the gene matches: 17. The CDR3 covers 19 residues. Germline V gene lookup returns CDR1 LGHNT and CDR2 FRNRAP.

The V and J genes are TRBV4-1 and TRBJ1-4, with unresolved D. Trimming cost V 8 bases and J 12 bases, with 13 bases left between them. This CDR3 spans 11 amino acids. Germline CDR1 MGHRA, CDR2 YSYEKL. The CDR3 nucleotides read TGCGCCAGCCGCGGCTTAACGGAACTGTTTTTT. Translation: CASRGLTELFF.

This rearrangement joins TRBV27 to TRBJ1-2; D call uncertain. The V gene lost 0 bases and the J gene lost 5 bases, with 10 bases spanning the gap. There are 14 residues in the CDR3. CDR1 is MNHEY and CDR2 is SMNVEV in the germline V gene (reference sequence). CDR3 coding DNA: TGTGCCAGCAGTTTATCAAGTCGGGTTTATGGCTACACCTTC. It encodes CASSLSSRVYGYTF.

This sequence joins TRBV18 and TRBJ1-5, with D perhaps TRBD1 (5 bases). V gave up 2 bases and J gave up 3 bases, with 8 bases separating them. CDR1 and CDR2 (germline): KGHSH, LQKENI. This CDR3 region has 14 residues. CDR3 sequence: CASSPTQANQPQHF. The CDR3 DNA sequence: TGTGCCAGCTCACCAACACAGGCCAATCAGCCCCAGCATTTT.

The chain has TRBV10-3 and TRBJ1-2; the match to TRBD1 covers 7 bases. The junction had 4 bases not matched to a gene; V was cut back by 0 bases and J by 3 bases. CDR1 ENHRY and CDR2 SYGVKD come from the germline V gene. The CDR3 totals 15 residues. The CDR3 nucleotides read TGTGCCATCAGTGAGTCCCAGGGGGGCCACTATGGCTACACCTTC. Protein product: CAISESQGGHYGYTF.

V is TRBV11-2 and J is TRBJ2-5; D remains unclear. CDR3 length equals 11 residues. Per the germline V gene, CDR1 is SGHAT and CDR2 is FQNNGV. The ends were cut back, 3 bases at V and 4 bases at J, with 3 bases in the middle. CDR3 residues: CASSFGETQYF. In DNA, the CDR3 is TGTGCCAGCAGCTTCGGAGAGACCCAGTACTTC.

The genes are TRBV25-1 and TRBJ1-1; D perhaps matches TRBD1 (5 bases). V lost 3 bases and J 6 bases, leaving 11 bases between the germline ends. The CDR3 covers 13 residues. Per the germline V gene, CDR1 is MGHDK and CDR2 is SYGVNS. The CDR3 reads CASSDRGGAEAFF. CDR3 nucleotides: TGTGCCAGCAGTGACCGGGGGGGGGCTGAAGCTTTCTTT.

This chain links TRBV11-3 with TRBJ1-2; D not certain. The ends were cut back, 0 bases at V and 0 bases at J, with 8 bases in the middle. This CDR3 comprises 15 residues. Looked up from germline, CDR1 is SGHNT and CDR2 is YENEEA. The CDR3 nucleotides read TGTGCCAGCAGCTTAGATCTGCGGACTAACTATGGCTACACCTTC. Translated: CASSLDLRTNYGYTF.

The V and J genes are TRBV15 and TRBJ2-3; D perhaps matches TRBD2 (6 bases). Germline CDR1 LNHNV, CDR2 YYDKDF (reference sequence). The CDR3 spans 15 residues. V was shortened by 0 bases and J by 0 bases, with 7 bases between the two germline ends. CDR3: CATSRERDSTDTQYF. The CDR3 nucleotides read TGTGCCACCAGCAGAGAGCGGGACAGCACAGATACGCAGTATTTT.

Only a few counts were recorded for this clone. The rearrangement uses TRBV2 and TRBJ1-1; tentative D call: TRBD1 (6 bases). Germline CDR1 and CDR2: SNHLY and FYNNEI. The CDR3 is made up of 13 amino acids. Trimming removed 7 bases at V and 5 bases at J, with 14 bases between. The CDR3 DNA reads as TGTGCCAGCAAGGGCCCAGGGGATACTGAAGCTTTCTTT. This sequence encodes CASKGPGDTEAFF.

The chain recombines TRBV2 with TRBJ2-7; 9 nucleotides line up with TRBD2. The CDR3 totals 13 residues. Germline V lookup: CDR1 SNHLY, CDR2 FYNNEI. J gave up 10 bases and V 3 bases, and 7 bases lay outside the gene matches. This CDR3 is CASSESGGRVQYF. CDR3 bases: TGTGCCAGCAGTGAGTCCGGCGGGAGGGTACAGTACTTC.

The CDR3 region has the DNA TGTGCCTCCAACGGGGATAGCAATCAGCCCCAGCATTTT. It yields the protein CASNGDSNQPQHF. The rearrangement joins TRBV30 to TRBJ1-5; D is undetermined. Trimming shortened V by 7 bases and J by 0 bases, and 10 bases separated the two germline ends. This CDR3 is built from 13 residues. The germline V gene has CDR1 GTSNPN and CDR2 SVGIG (reference sequence). Combining the CDR3 with reference TRBV30 and TRBJ1-5 gives the whole variable domain SQTIHQWPATLVQPVGSPLSLECTVEGTSNPNLYWYRQAAGRGLQLLFYSVGIGQISSEVPQNLSASRPQDRQFILSSKKLLLSDSGFYLCASNGDSNQPQHFGDGTRLSIL.

V and J are TRBV12-3 or TRBV12-4 and TRBJ1-5; 8 bases are a match to TRBD1. The CDR3 has 12 amino acids. V dropped 8 bases and J dropped 4; count of bases not matched to a gene: 1. The CDR3 reads CASGQGNQPQHF. For the CDR3, the DNA is TGTGCCAGCGGACAGGGAAATCAGCCCCAGCATTTT.

This chain uses TRBV6-5 with TRBJ1-6; D is unresolved. The CDR3 contains 12 residues. Trimming stripped 2 bases from V and 11 bases from J, with 7 bases between. Germline assignment: CDR1 MNHEY and CDR2 SVGAGI. CDR3 amino acids: CASSYRLAPLHF. The CDR3, as DNA: TGTGCCAGCAGTTACAGGCTAGCACCCCTCCACTTT.